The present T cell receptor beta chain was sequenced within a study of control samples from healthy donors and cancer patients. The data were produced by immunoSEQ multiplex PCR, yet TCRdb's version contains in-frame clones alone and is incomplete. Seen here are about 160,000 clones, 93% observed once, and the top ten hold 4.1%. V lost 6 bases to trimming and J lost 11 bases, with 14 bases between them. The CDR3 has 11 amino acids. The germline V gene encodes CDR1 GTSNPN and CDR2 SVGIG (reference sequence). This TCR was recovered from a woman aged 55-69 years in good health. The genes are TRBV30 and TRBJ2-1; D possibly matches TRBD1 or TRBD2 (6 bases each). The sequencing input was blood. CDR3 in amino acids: CACWGAGKQFF. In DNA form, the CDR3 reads TGTGCCTGCTGGGGGGCGGGGAAGCAGTTCTTC.